This TCR beta chain was recovered during a study of blood T cell repertoires in COVID-19. Study-level background: T cells, B-cell-depleted T cells, or PBMCs provided the cDNA or gDNA that served as material.

In the authors' methods: From reference gene primer amplification, estimates of nucleated cell counts were derived. TCRdb's copy holds only in-frame clones and misses some; the assay was immunoSEQ multiplex PCR. V, J and clone size are those of that table, while D and trimming were read from the DNA. Here the sample spans 85,000 to 110,000 clones, roughly 85% being singletons. Germline CDR1 KGHSH, CDR2 LQKENI. The CDR3 extends over 16 amino acids. After removal of 1 base from V and 0 bases from J, the junction contained 5 bases not matched to a gene. The material sequenced was peripheral blood. The gene calls are TRBV18 and TRBJ1-1; TRBD1 matches at 7 bases. The clonotype was recovered from a man aged 45-60 years in a cohort sampled during active COVID-19. CDR3 amino acids: CASSPQDRIVNTEAFF. The CDR3 DNA follows: TGTGCCAGCTCACCACAGGACAGGATAGTGAACACTGAAGCTTTCTTT.